The 28 T cell receptor beta chains given below trace back to one sample, sequenced in a study of T cell repertoires in cytomegalovirus infection. TCRdb processed the reads anew with MiXCR; each CDR3 protein has one entry. Of roughly 720,000 distinct CDR3 sequences detected, 35% appear once; the ten largest clones hold under 3%. The sequenced sample consisted of PBMCs. These receptors were taken from a human donor in good health (CMV status not recorded). Some clones in this sample may be carry-over from other donors' samples.

The CDR3 DNA reads as TGTGCCAGCAGCCACCGGGGGAGGCGGGGCAGCACAGATACGCAGTATTTT. This gives the protein CASSHRGRRGSTDTQYF. The genes are TRBV12-3 or TRBV12-4 and TRBJ2-3, with a possible D match to TRBD2 (6 bases). V gave up 6 bases and J gave up 0 bases, with 19 bases separating them. The CDR3 runs to 17 residues.

This clonotype was observed a few times. The chain has TRBV19 and TRBJ1-5, with D unresolved. Per the germline V gene, CDR1 is LNHDA and CDR2 is SQIVND (reference sequence). Trimming removed 4 bases at V and 1 base at J, with 11 bases between. This CDR3 contains 15 residues. CDR3: CASSTQTRSNQPQHF. CDR3 DNA sequence: TGTGCCAGTAGTACCCAAACACGGAGCAATCAGCCCCAGCATTTT.

The rearrangement joins TRBV12-3 or TRBV12-4 to TRBJ2-1; 9 nucleotides align to TRBD2. Trimming took 7 bases from V and 9 from J; bases not matched to a gene: 16. The CDR3 spans 16 residues. CDR3: CASNIGGGRARTEQFF. For the CDR3, the DNA is TGTGCCAGCAACATAGGGGGCGGGAGGGCCCGGACTGAGCAGTTCTTC.

Of note for this clonotype: The conserved closing phenylalanine or tryptophan is absent in this CDR3, likely reflecting a read error. This chain links TRBV27 with TRBJ2-1, with 9 bases lining up with TRBD2. J lost 8 bases, V lost 10 bases, and 6 bases had no gene match. CDR1 MNHEY and CDR2 SMNVEV come from the germline V gene (reference sequence). The CDR3 is made up of 12 amino acids. CDR3 sequence: CATRVAGDEQFL. CDR3 sequence (DNA): TGTGCCACCCGGGTAGCGGGAGATGAGCAGTTCTTA.

This clonotype was detected once. This rearrangement joins TRBV28 to TRBJ2-2; D ambiguous. The CDR3 runs to 10 residues. The V end lost 7 bases, the J end lost 9 bases, and 6 bases lay between the germline ends. The germline V gene encodes CDR1 MDHEN and CDR2 SYDVKM. The CDR3 bases are TGTGCCAGCATTAAAAGGGAGCTGTTTTTT. Translated, it gives CASIKRELFF. Full variable domain (remainder filled in from reference TRBV28 and TRBJ2-2): DVKVTQSSRYLVKRTGEKVFLECVQDMDHENMFWYRQDPGLGLRLIYFSYDVKMKEKGDIPEGYSVSREKKERFSLILESASTNQTSMYLCASIKRELFFGEGSRLTVL.

The J gene is TRBJ2-7, the V gene TRBV7-4; a weak D match, TRBD1 (7 bases). The CDR3 sequence is 13 residues long. The V gene lost 1 base and the J gene lost 9 bases, with 13 bases spanning the gap. Germline loops: CDR1 SGHVT, CDR2 SQSDAQ. CDR3 amino acids: CASSLVEGAGQYF. The CDR3 nucleotides read TGTGCCAGCAGCTTAGTGGAGGGGGCCGGGCAGTACTTC.

The CDR3 coding sequence is TGCAGTGCGTGGGACAGTAAGAATCAGCCCCAGCATTTT. It yields the protein CSAWDSKNQPQHF. This chain joins TRBV20-1 and TRBJ1-5, with 7 bases fitting TRBD1. Trimming cost V 6 bases and J 4 bases; bases outside gene matches: 6. The CDR3 has 13 amino acids. Germline V gene sequence: CDR1 DFQATT, CDR2 SNEGSKA (reference sequence).

This clonotype was counted many times. This rearrangement joins TRBV7-9 to TRBJ2-7; D not resolved. The CDR3 is 12 residues long. V was pared by 4 bases and J by 0 bases, with 4 bases between. From germline, CDR1 is SEHNR and CDR2 FQNEAQ (reference sequence). The DNA for the CDR3 is TGTGCCAGCAGCTCCTACTCCTACGAGCAGTACTTC. This gives the protein CASSSYSYEQYF.

The gene calls are TRBV10-3 and TRBJ2-5; TRBD2 aligns across 7 bases. The V gene's germline CDR1 is ENHRY and CDR2 SYGVKD. With 6 bases clipped from V and 1 base from J, the junction kept 5 bases outside the gene matches. CDR3 length: 14 residues. The CDR3 protein is CAIRAGGTQETQYF. The CDR3 coding sequence is TGTGCCATCAGGGCCGGGGGGACCCAAGAGACCCAGTACTTC.

V and J are TRBV5-1 and TRBJ2-2; the match to TRBD1 covers 8 bases. With V trimmed by 5 bases and J by 7 bases, 4 bases remained unmatched. The CDR3 covers 13 residues. CDR1 and CDR2 from the germline V gene are SGHRS and YFSETQ. Here the CDR3 reads CASRAGGNGELFF. The CDR3 bases are TGCGCCAGCAGAGCAGGGGGCAACGGGGAGCTGTTTTTT.

The chain recombines TRBV5-1 with TRBJ2-5; the match to TRBD1 covers 8 bases. This CDR3 is 15 amino acids long. Germline CDR1 reads SGHRS; CDR2 reads YFSETQ. After removal of 4 bases from V and 6 bases from J, the junction contained 11 bases not matched to a gene. As DNA, the CDR3 is TGCGCCAGCAGCCAAGGACAGGGTTTCATACAGACCCAGTACTTC. Its protein product is CASSQGQGFIQTQYF. The entire variable domain, with the rest obtained from reference TRBV5-1 and TRBJ2-5, is as follows: KAGVTQTPRYLIKTRGQQVTLSCSPISGHRSVSWYQQTPGQGLQFLFEYFSETQRNKGNFPGRFSGRQFSNSRSEMNVSTLELGDSALYLCASSQGQGFIQTQYFGPGTRLLVL.

The chain joins TRBV7-9 to TRBJ2-5, with 11 bases identical to TRBD2. This CDR3 has 16 amino acids. V lost 3 bases to trimming and J lost 5 bases; unmatched junction nucleotides: 8. Per the germline V gene, CDR1 is SEHNR and CDR2 is FQNEAQ (reference sequence). As DNA, the CDR3 is TGTGCCAGCAGCTTCTTACTAGCGGGAGTGCGGGAGACCCAGTACTTC. Residues: CASSFLLAGVRETQYF.

This clonotype was detected ten times or more. The genes are TRBV28 and TRBJ2-7; 11 bases align to TRBD1. The V gene end was trimmed by 6 bases and the J gene end by 4 bases; junction bases not matched to a gene: 2. Germline V CDR1 and CDR2: MDHEN, SYDVKM. The CDR3 length is 13 residues. CDR3 amino acids: CASSRDRGYEQYF. The CDR3 DNA reads as TGTGCCAGCAGCCGGGACAGGGGGTACGAGCAGTACTTC.

The rearrangement uses TRBV12-5 and TRBJ1-2; D uncertain. The CDR3 spans 14 residues. Trimming shortened V by 7 bases and J by 10 bases, and 22 bases separated the two germline ends. CDR1 and CDR2 (germline): LGHNT, FRNRAP. The CDR3 DNA reads TGTGCTAGTGCAATACCGGAACAAGGGAAGTACTACACCTTC. Its protein is CASAIPEQGKYYTF.

V is TRBV7-9 and J is TRBJ2-6, with D maybe TRBD1 (6 bases). The CDR3 extends over 18 amino acids. The V end lost 5 bases, the J end lost 4 bases, and 21 bases lay between the germline ends. Germline V gene sequence: CDR1 SEHNR, CDR2 FQNEAQ (reference sequence). The CDR3 DNA sequence: TGTGCCAGCAGCCTCCCTATACAGGGTCCCAACGGGGCCAACGTCCTGACTTTC. Its protein is CASSLPIQGPNGANVLTF. Looking up the rest from reference TRBV7-9 and TRBJ2-6 gives the full variable domain: DTGVSQNPRHKITKRGQNVTFRCDPISEHNRLYWYRQTLGQGPEFLTYFQNEAQLEKSRLLSDRFSAERPKGSFSTLEIQRTEQGDSAMYLCASSLPIQGPNGANVLTFGAGSRLTVL.

The gene calls are TRBV19 and TRBJ1-1, with a tentative D call TRBD1 (6 bases). V was cut by 9 bases and J by 0 bases, with 14 bases left in between. The CDR3 extends over 14 amino acids. Germline loops: CDR1 LNHDA, CDR2 SQIVND (reference sequence). CDR3 in DNA: TGTGCCAGCTTTCCTGGGGGCTTGAACACTGAAGCTTTCTTT. This gives the protein CASFPGGLNTEAFF. The variable domain in full, with the rest retrieved from reference TRBV19 and TRBJ1-1, is DGGITQSPKYLFRKEGQNVTLSCEQNLNHDAMYWYRQDPGQGLRLIYYSQIVNDFQKGDIAEGYSVSREKKESFPLTVTSAQKNPTAFYLCASFPGGLNTEAFFGQGTRLTVV.

This chain joins TRBV20-1 and TRBJ2-7, with 7 positions matching TRBD1. The CDR3 is made up of 15 amino acids. Germline lookup yields CDR1 DFQATT and CDR2 SNEGSKA (reference sequence). The V gene end was trimmed by 3 bases and the J gene end by 7 bases; junction bases not matched to a gene: 15. The DNA for the CDR3 is TGCAGTGCTAGGGCGTGGACAGGACTCTTACGGGAGCAGTACTTC. It codes for CSARAWTGLLREQYF.

The J gene is TRBJ1-6, the V gene TRBV11-1, with 9 bases identical to TRBD1. The junction had 4 bases not matched to a gene; V was cut back by 0 bases and J by 7 bases. Germline V gene sequence: CDR1 SGHAT, CDR2 FQDESV (reference sequence). This CDR3 is built from 16 residues. This CDR3 is CASSLAPTGGNSPLHF. CDR3 sequence (DNA): TGTGCCAGCAGCTTAGCGCCGACAGGGGGAAATTCACCCCTCCACTTT.

This sequence joins TRBV6-6 and TRBJ2-7; no clear D. The CDR3 length is 14 residues. Looked up from germline, CDR1 is MNHNY and CDR2 is SVGAGI (reference sequence). Deletions cut 0 bases from V and 4 bases from J, with 10 bases between. CDR3 sequence (DNA): TGTGCCAGCAGTTACTCGGACGGGCGATACGAGCAGTACTTC. Its protein product is CASSYSDGRYEQYF.

The chain employs TRBV5-1 and TRBJ1-3; D is ambiguous. The germline CDR1 and CDR2 sequences are SGHRS and YFSETQ. Trimming pared 2 bases from V and 0 bases from J, leaving 12 bases between. The CDR3 spans 16 residues. The CDR3 loop is CASSFGMTASGNTIYF. The CDR3 bases are TGCGCCAGCAGCTTTGGGATGACTGCCTCTGGAAACACCATATATTTT.

As for this clonotype: This sequence may be a read error, since a much larger clone differs from it by one base. No conserved phenylalanine or tryptophan ends this CDR3, so it is likely a read error. The rearrangement links TRBV6-6 to TRBJ2-7; the match to TRBD1 covers 7 bases. Germline V lookup: CDR1 MNHNY, CDR2 SVGAGI (reference sequence). Unmatched junction bases numbered 12, after V lost 8 bases and J lost 5 bases. The CDR3 has 14 residues. The DNA of the CDR3 is TGTGCCAGCTCCCTCGTGACAGGGCCCAACGAGCAGTACTTA. It is translated as CASSLVTGPNEQYL.

This clonotype came up many times. This chain uses TRBV7-2 with TRBJ2-2, with 7 bases lining up with TRBD2. V gave up 5 bases and J gave up 1 base; unmatched junction bases: 4. The CDR3 is 15 amino acids. The germline CDR1 and CDR2 sequences are SGHTA and FQGNSA. CDR3 DNA sequence: TGTGCCAGCAGCATCGCTAGCGGGAACACCGGGGAGCTGTTTTTT. Translation gives CASSIASGNTGELFF.

This clonotype was picked up a small number of times. V gene TRBV7-2 combines with J gene TRBJ2-7, with 7 bases identical to TRBD2. The V gene's germline CDR1 is SGHTA and CDR2 FQGNSA. This CDR3 has 18 residues. V shed 2 bases and J 4 bases; nucleotides not matched to a gene: 17. The CDR3 region is CASSLFSGGGLFQYEQYF. Written as DNA, the CDR3 is TGTGCCAGCAGCTTATTCTCGGGGGGAGGTCTATTTCAGTACGAGCAGTACTTC.

V is TRBV6-6 and J is TRBJ2-2; no reliable D call. V shed 0 bases and J shed 4 bases, with 6 bases lying between them. Germline CDR1 reads MNHNY; CDR2 reads SVGAGI (reference sequence). This CDR3 has 14 amino acids. CDR3 sequence: CASSYSVITGELFF. CDR3 nucleotides: TGTGCCAGCAGTTACTCCGTAATCACCGGGGAGCTGTTTTTT.

As for this clonotype: Since no conserved phenylalanine or tryptophan closes the CDR3, a read error is the likely cause. The gene calls are TRBV24-1 and TRBJ2-1; D perhaps matches TRBD2 (6 bases). The CDR3 runs 15 residues. Trimming left V 7 bases short and J 3 bases short, with 15 bases between. The germline V gene encodes CDR1 KGHDR and CDR2 SFDVKD. The CDR3 bases are TGTGCCACCAGCGAGGCGGGAACCTACTACAATGAGCAGTTCTTA. This sequence encodes CATSEAGTYYNEQFL.

J is TRBJ1-5 and V is TRBV28; D perhaps matches TRBD1 (5 bases). The germline gives CDR1 MDHEN, CDR2 SYDVKM. V lost 3 bases, J lost 6 bases, and 15 bases lay in between. The CDR3 totals 15 residues. The CDR3 DNA reads TGTGCCAGCAGTTTGCAGGGAGTATCTACTCAGCCCCAGCATTTT. This encodes CASSLQGVSTQPQHF.

The sample holds a few counts of this clonotype. The genes are TRBV20-1 and TRBJ2-5; 11 bases match TRBD2. The V and J ends lost 1 base and 4 bases, in that order; junction bases with no gene match: 5. The germline gives CDR1 DFQATT, CDR2 SNEGSKA (reference sequence). This CDR3 has 15 amino acids. CDR3 DNA sequence: TGCAGTGCTAGAGCGATCGGACTAGCGGGAGAGACCCAGTACTTC. Translating it yields CSARAIGLAGETQYF.

In this sample, this clonotype turned up a few times. The chain joins TRBV27 to TRBJ2-5, with TRBD1 as a possible D gene (6 bases). Germline values: CDR1 MNHEY, CDR2 SMNVEV (reference sequence). The ends were cut back, 3 bases at V and 3 bases at J, with 11 bases in the middle. CDR3 length equals 14 residues. The CDR3 DNA is TGTGCCAGCAGTTTGGTATACAGGGAAGAGACCCAGTACTTC. It yields the protein CASSLVYREETQYF.